This T cell receptor (beta chain) originates from a study of cytomegalovirus exposure and HLA in healthy donors. Study outcomes and limitations: Later analysis suggested links between common viral pathogens and several top significant clusters. In a later analysis, across HLA loci, associated TCR counts were highest for DRB1, lowest for HLA-C.

Primers: 60 Vbeta forward and 13 Jbeta reverse. Per the original data handling: Per a later analysis, the number of unique TCR beta chains was around 80 million, of which about 10 million were shared. Only in-frame clones appear in the TCRdb table, and some are missing; sequencing was by immunoSEQ multiplex PCR. That table gives V, J and clone size, and the DNA gave D and trimming. The top ten clones hold roughly 6% of a sample with hundreds of thousands of clones, roughly 80% of them seen once. As to this clone: The antigen remains undetermined.

The sequence was obtained from a man between 40 and 49 years old in good health and CMV-seropositive. Source material: PBMCs.

Here the CDR3 DNA reads TGCGCCAGCAGCTTGGTCGGCGGGCTGGGCTATGGCTACACCTTC. Protein product: CASSLVGGLGYGYTF. V gene TRBV5-1 combines with J gene TRBJ1-2; D unresolved. Trimming took off 0 bases at V and 4 bases at J, with 13 bases between the two ends. Germline CDR1 and CDR2: SGHRS and YFSETQ. The CDR3 has 15 amino acids.